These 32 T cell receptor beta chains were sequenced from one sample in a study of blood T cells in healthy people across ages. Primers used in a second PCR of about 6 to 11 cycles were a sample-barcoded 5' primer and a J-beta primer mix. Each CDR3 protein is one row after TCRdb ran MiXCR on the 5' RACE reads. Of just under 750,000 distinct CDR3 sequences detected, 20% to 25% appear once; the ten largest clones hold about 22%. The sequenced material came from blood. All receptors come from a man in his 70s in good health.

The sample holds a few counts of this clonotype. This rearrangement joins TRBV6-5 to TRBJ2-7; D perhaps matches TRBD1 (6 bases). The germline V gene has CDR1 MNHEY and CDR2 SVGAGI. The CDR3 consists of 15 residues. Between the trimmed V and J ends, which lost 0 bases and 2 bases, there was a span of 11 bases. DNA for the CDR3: TGTGCCAGCAGTTACTCCCGGGACACCACCTACGAGCAGTACTTC. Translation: CASSYSRDTTYEQYF.

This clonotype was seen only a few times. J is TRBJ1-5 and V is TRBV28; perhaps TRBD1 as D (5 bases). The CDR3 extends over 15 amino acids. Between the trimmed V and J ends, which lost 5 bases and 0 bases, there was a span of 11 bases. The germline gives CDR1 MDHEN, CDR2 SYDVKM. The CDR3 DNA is TGTGCCAGCAGTACGACAGATTATAGCAATCAGCCCCAGCATTTT. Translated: CASSTTDYSNQPQHF.

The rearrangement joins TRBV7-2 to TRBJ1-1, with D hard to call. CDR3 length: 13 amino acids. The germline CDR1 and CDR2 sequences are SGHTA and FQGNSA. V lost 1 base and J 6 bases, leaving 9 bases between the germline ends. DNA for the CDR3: TGTGCCAGCAGCTTAGGGCCCTTACCTGAAGCTTTCTTT. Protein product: CASSLGPLPEAFF.

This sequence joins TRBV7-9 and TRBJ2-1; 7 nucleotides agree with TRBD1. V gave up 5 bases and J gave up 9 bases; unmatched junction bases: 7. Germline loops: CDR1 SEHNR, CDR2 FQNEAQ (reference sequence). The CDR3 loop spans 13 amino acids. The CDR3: CASSPTRGSEQFF. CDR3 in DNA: TGTGCCAGCAGCCCGACCAGGGGGAGTGAGCAGTTCTTC.

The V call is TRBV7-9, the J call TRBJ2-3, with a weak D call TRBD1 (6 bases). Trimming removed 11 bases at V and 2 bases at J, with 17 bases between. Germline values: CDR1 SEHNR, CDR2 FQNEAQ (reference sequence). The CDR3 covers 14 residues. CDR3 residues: CACTAVGATDTQYF. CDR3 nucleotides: TGTGCCTGCACGGCTGTGGGGGCCACAGATACGCAGTATTTT.

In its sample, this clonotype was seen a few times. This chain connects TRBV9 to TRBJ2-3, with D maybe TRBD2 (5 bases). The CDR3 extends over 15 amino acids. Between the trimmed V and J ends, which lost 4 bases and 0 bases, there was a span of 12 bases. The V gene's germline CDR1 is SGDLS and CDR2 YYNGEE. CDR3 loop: CASSSREGSTDTQYF. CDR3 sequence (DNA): TGTGCCAGCAGCTCCCGTGAGGGTAGCACAGATACGCAGTATTTT.

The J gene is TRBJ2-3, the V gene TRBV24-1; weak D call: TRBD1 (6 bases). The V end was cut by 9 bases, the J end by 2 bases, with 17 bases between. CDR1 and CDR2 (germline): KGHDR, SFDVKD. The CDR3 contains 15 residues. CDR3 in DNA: TGTGCCACCCGTGGGCAGGGACACCTCACAGATACGCAGTATTTT. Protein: CATRGQGHLTDTQYF.

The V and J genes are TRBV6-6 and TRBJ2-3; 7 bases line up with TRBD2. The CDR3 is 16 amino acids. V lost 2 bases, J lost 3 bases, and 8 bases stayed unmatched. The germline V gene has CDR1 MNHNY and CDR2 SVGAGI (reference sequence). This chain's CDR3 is CASSYGRVARTDTQYF. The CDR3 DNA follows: TGTGCCAGCAGTTACGGGAGGGTAGCGAGGACAGATACGCAGTATTTT.

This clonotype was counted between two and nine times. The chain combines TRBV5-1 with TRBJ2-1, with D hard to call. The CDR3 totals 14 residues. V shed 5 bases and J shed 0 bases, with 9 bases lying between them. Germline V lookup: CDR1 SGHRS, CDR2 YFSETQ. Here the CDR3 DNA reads TGCGCCAGCAGTTCCGAGGTCTCCTACAATGAGCAGTTCTTC. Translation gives CASSSEVSYNEQFF.

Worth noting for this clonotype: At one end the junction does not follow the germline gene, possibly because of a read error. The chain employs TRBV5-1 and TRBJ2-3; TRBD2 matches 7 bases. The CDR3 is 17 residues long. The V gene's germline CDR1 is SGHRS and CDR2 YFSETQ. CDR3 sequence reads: CVSSQTGLAESTDTQYF. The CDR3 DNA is TGCGTCAGCAGCCAAACGGGGCTAGCGGAGAGCACAGATACGCAGTATTTT.

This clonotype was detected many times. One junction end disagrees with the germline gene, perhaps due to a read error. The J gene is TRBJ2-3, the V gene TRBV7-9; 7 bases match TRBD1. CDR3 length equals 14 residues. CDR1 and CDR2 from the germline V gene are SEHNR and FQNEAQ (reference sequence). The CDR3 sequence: CASSLATGADTQYF. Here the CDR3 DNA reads TGTGCCAGCAGTTTAGCTACAGGGGCGGATACGCAGTATTTT.

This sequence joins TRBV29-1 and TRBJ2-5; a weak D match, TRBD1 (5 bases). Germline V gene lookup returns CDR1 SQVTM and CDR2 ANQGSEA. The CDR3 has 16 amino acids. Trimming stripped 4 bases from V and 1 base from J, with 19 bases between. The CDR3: CSVARQTSLVQETQYF. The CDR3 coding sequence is TGCAGCGTTGCTCGACAGACAAGTCTTGTCCAAGAGACCCAGTACTTC.

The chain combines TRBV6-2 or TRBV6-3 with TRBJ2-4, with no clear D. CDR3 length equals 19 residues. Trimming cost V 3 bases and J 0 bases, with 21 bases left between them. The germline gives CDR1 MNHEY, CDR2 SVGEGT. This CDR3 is CASSYLLGARVLAKNIQYF. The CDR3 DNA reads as TGTGCCAGCAGTTATCTATTGGGTGCAAGAGTACTAGCCAAAAACATTCAGTACTTC.

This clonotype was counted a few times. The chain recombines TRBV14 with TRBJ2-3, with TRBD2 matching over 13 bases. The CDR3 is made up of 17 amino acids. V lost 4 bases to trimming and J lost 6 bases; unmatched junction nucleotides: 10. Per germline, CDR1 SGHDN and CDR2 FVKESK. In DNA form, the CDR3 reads TGTGCCAGCAGCCGAGACGGGACTAGCGGGATTCGGGATACGCAGTATTTT. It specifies CASSRDGTSGIRDTQYF.

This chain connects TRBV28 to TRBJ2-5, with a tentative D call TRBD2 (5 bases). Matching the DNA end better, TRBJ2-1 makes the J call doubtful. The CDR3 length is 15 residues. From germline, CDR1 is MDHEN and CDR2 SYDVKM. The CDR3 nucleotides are TGTGCCAGCAGACGCGCGGCTCCCCGAGGGAAGGAGCAGTTCTTC. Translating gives CASRRAAPRGKEQFF.

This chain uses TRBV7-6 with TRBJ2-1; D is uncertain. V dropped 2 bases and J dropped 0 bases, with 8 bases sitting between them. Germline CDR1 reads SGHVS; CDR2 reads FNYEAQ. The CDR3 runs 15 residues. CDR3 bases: TGTGCCAGCAGCTTATTCGCGGCCTCCTACAATGAGCAGTTCTTC. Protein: CASSLFAASYNEQFF.

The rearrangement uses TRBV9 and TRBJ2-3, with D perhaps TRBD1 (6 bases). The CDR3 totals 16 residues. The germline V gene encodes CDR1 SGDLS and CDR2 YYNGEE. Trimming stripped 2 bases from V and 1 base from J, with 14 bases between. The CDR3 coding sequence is TGTGCCAGCAGCGTTCTATCAGGGGTTGGCACAGATACGCAGTATTTT. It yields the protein CASSVLSGVGTDTQYF.

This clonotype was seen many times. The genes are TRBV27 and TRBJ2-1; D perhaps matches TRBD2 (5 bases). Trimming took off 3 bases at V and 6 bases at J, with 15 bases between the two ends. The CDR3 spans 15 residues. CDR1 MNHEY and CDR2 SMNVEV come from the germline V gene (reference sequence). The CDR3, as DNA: TGTGCCAGCAGTTTTGGAGGACTGCTTGGCAATGAGCAGTTCTTC. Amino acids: CASSFGGLLGNEQFF.

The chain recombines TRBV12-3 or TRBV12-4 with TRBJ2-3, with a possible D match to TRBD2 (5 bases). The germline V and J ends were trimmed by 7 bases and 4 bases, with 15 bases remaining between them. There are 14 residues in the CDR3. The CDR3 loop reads CASTRSDGADTQYF. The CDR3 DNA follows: TGTGCCAGCACCCGTAGCGACGGGGCAGATACGCAGTATTTT.

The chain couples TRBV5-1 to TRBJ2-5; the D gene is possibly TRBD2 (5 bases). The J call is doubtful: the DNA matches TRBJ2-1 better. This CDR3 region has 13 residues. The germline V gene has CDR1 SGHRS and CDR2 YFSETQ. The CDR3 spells CASSSTEENEQFF. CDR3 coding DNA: TGCGCCAGCAGCTCAACGGAGGAGAATGAGCAGTTCTTC.

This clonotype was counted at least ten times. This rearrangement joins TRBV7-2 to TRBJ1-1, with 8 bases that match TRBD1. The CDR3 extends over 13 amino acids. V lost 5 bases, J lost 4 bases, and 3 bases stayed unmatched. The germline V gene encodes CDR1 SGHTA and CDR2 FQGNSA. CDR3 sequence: CASSRDRGTEAFF. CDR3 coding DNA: TGTGCCAGCAGCCGAGACAGGGGCACTGAAGCTTTCTTT.

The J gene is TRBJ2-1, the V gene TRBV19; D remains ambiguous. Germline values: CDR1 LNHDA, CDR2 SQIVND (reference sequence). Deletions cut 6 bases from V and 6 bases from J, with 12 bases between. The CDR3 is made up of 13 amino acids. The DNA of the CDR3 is TGTGCCAGTAGACCCAGTTACATCAATGAGCAGTTCTTC. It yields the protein CASRPSYINEQFF.

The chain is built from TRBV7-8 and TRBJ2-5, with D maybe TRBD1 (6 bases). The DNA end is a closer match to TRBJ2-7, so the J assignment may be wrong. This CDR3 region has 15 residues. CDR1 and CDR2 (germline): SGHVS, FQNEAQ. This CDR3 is CASSLLGGVMYEQYV. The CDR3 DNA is TGTGCCAGCAGCTTACTAGGGGGTGTAATGTACGAGCAGTACGTC.

The CDR3 loop reads CSVGQDPGNTIYF. The CDR3 coding sequence is TGCAGCGTTGGACAGGATCCCGGAAACACCATATATTTT. This sequence joins TRBV29-1 and TRBJ1-3, with a tentative D call TRBD1 (6 bases). In germline, CDR1 is SQVTM, CDR2 ANQGSEA. This CDR3 contains 13 residues. V was clipped by 4 bases and J by 4 bases, with 11 bases between them.

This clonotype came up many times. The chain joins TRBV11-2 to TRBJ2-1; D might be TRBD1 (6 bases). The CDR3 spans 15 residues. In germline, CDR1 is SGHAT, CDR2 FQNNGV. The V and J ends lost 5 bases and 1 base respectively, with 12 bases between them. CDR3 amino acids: CASSPDSMSYNEQFF. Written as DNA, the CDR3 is TGTGCCAGCAGCCCGGACAGCATGTCCTACAATGAGCAGTTCTTC.

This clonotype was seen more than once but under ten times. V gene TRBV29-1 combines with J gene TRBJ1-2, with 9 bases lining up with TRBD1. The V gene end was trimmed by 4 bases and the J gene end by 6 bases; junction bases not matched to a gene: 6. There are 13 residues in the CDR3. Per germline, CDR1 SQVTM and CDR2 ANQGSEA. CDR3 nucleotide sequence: TGCAGCGTTGGGGACAGGGAGTTCCATGGCTACACCTTC. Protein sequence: CSVGDREFHGYTF. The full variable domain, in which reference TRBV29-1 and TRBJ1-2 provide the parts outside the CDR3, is SAVISQKPSRDICQRGTSLTIQCQVDSQVTMMFWYRQQPGQSLTLIATANQGSEATYESGFVIDKFPISRPNLTFSTLTVSNMSPEDSSIYLCSVGDREFHGYTFGSGTRLTVV.

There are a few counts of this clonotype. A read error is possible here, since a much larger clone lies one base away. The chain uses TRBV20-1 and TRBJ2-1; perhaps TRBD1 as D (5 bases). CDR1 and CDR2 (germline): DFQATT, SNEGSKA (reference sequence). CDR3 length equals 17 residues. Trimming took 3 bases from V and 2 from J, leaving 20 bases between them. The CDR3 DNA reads TGCAGTGCTAGGCTAACCGGTGGGGCAGCCGCCTACAATGAGCAGTTCTTC. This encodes CSARLTGGAAAYNEQFF.

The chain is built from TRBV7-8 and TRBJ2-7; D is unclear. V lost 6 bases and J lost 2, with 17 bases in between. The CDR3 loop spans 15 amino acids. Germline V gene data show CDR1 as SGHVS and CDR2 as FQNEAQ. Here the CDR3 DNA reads TGTGCCAGCAGTGACACACCGGCACCCACCTACGAGCAGTACTTC. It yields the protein CASSDTPAPTYEQYF. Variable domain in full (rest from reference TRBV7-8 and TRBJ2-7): GAGVSQSPRYKVAKRGQDVALRCDPISGHVSLFWYQQALGQGPEFLTYFQNEAQLDKSGLPSDRFFAERPEGSVSTLKIQRTQQEDSAVYLCASSDTPAPTYEQYFGPGTRLTVT.

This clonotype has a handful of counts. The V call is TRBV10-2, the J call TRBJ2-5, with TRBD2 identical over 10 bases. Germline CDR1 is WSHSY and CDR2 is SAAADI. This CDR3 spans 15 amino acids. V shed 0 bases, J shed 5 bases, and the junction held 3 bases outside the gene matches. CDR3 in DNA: TGCGCCAGCAGTGAGTCACTAGCGGGGTGGGAGACCCAGTACTTC. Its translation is CASSESLAGWETQYF.

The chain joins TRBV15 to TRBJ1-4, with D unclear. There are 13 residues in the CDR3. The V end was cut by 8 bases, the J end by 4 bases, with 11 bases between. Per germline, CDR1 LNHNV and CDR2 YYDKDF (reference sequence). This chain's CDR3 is CATQPGYNEKLFF. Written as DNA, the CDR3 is TGTGCCACCCAGCCGGGGTATAATGAAAAACTGTTTTTT.

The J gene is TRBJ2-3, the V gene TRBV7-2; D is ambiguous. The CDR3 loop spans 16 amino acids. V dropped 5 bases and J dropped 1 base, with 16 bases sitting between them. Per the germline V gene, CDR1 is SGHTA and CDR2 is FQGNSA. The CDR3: CASSTRLGPRTDTQYF. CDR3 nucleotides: TGTGCCAGCAGCACACGACTGGGCCCCCGCACAGATACGCAGTATTTT.

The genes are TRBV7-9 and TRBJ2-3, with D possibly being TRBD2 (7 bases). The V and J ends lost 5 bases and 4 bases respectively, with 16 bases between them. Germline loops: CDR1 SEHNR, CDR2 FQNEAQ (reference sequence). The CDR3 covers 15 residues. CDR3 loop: CASSPGGPGADTQYF. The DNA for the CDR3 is TGTGCCAGCAGCCCCGGGGGGCCCGGAGCAGATACGCAGTATTTT.